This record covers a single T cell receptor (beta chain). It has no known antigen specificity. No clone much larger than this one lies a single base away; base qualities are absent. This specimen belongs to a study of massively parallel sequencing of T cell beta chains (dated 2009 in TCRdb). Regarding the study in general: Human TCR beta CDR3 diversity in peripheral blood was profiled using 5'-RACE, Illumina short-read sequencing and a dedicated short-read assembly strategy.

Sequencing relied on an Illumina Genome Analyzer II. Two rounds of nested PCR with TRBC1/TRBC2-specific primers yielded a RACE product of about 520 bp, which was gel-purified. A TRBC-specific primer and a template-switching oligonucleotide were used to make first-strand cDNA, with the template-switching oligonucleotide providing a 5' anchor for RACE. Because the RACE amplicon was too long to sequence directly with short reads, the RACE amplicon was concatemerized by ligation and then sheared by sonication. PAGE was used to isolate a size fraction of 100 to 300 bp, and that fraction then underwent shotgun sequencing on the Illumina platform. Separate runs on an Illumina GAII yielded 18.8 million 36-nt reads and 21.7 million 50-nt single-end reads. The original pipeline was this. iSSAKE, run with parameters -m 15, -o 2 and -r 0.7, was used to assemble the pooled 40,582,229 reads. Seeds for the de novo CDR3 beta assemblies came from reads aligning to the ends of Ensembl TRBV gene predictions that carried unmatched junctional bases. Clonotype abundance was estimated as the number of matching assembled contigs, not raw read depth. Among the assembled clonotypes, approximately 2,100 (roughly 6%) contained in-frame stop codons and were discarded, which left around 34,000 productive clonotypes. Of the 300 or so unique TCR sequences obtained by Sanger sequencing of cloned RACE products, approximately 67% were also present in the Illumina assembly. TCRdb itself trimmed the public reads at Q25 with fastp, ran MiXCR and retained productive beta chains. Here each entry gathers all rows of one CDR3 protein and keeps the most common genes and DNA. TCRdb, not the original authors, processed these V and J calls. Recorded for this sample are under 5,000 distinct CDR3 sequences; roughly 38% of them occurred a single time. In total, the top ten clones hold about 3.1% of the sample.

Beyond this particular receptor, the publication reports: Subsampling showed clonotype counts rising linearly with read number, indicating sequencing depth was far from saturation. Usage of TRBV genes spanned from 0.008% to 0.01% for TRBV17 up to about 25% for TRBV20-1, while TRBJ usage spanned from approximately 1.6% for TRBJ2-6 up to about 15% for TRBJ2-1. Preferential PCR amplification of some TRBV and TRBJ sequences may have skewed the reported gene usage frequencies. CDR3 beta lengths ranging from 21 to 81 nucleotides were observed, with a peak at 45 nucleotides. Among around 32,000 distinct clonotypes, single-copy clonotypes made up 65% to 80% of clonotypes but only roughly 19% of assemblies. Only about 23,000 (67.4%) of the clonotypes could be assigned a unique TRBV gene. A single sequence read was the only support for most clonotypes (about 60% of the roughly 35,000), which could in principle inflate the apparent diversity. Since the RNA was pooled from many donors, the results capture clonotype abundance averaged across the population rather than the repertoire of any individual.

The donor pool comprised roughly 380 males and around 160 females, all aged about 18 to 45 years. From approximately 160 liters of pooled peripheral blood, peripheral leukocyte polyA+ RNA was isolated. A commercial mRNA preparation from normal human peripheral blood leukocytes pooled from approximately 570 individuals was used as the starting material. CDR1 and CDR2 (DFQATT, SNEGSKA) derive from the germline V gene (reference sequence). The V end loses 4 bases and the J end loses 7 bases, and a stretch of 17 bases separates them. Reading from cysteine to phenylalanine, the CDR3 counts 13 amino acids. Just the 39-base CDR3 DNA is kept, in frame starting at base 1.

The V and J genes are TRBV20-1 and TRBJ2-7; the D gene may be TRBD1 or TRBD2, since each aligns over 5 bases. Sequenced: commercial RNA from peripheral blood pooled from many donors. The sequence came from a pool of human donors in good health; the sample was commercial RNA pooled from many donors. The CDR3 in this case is CSANRDGTVEQYF. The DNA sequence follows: TGCAGTGCTAACCGGGACGGTACAGTGGAGCAGTACTTC.